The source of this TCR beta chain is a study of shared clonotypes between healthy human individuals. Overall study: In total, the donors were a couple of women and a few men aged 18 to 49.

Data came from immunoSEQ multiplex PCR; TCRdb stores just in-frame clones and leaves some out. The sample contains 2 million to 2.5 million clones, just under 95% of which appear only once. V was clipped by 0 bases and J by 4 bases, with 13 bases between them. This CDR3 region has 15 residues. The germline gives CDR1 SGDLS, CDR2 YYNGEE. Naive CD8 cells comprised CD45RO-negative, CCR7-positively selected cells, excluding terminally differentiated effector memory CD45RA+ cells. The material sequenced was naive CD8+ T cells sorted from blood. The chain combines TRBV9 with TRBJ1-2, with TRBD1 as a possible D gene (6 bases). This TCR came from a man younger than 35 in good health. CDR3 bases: TGTGCCAGCAGCGTAGGGGAAGGGGGTCGCTATGGCTACACCTTC. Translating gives CASSVGEGGRYGYTF.